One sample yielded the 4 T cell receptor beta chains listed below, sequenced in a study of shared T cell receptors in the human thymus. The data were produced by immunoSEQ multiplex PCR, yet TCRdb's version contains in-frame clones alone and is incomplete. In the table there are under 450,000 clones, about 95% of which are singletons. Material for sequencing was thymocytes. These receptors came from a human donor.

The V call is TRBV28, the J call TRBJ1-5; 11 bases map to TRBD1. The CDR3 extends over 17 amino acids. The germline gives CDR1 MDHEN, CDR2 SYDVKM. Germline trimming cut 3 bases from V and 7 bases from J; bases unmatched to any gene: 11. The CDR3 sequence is CASSLLRCGQGAQPQHF. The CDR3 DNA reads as TGTGCCAGCAGTTTGCTCCGTTGCGGACAGGGGGCCCAGCCCCAGCATTTT.

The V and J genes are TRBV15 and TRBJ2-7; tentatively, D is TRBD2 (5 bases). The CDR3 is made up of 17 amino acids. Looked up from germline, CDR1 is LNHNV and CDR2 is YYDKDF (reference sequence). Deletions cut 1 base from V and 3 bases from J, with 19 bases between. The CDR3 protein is CATSRVVEREIVYEQYF. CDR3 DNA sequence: TGTGCCACCAGCAGAGTTGTAGAGAGGGAAATCGTCTACGAGCAGTACTTC.

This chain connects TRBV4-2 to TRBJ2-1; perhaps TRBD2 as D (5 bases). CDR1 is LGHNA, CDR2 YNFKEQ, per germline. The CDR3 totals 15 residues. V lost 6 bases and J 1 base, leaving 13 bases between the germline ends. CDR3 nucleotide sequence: TGTGCCAGCAGGCCGAGCGGACCGTCCTACAATGAGCAGTTCTTC. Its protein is CASRPSGPSYNEQFF.

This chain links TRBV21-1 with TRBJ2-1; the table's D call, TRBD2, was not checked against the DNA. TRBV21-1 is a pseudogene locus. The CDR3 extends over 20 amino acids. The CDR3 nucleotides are TGTGCCAGCAACGCCAAGGGACTAGCGCCTAACCGGAGGTGCTACAATGAGCAGTTCTTC. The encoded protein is CASNAKGLAPNRRCYNEQFF.